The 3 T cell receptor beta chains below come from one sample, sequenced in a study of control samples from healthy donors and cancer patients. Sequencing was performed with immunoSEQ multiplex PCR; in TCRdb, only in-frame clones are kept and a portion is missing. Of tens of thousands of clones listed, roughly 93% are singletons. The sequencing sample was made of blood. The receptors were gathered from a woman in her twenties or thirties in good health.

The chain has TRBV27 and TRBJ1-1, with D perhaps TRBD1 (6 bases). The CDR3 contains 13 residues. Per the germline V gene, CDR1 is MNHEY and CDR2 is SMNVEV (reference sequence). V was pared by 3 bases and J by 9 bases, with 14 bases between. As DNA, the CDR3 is TGTGCCAGCAGTTTCCACAACAGGGAGAAAGCTTTCTTT. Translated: CASSFHNREKAFF.

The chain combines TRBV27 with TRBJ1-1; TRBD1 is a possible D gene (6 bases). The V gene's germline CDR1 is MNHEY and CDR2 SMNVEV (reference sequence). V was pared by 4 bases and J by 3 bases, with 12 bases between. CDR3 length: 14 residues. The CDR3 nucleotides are TGTGCCAGCAGTTCCCAGGGGCGGGACACTGAAGCTTTCTTT. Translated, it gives CASSSQGRDTEAFF.

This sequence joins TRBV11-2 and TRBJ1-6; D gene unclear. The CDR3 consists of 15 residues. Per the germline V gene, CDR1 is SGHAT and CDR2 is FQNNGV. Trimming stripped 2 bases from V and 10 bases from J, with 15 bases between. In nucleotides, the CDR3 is TGTGCCAGCAGCTTAAGACCGGACGGGGAATCACCCCTCCACTTT. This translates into CASSLRPDGESPLHF.